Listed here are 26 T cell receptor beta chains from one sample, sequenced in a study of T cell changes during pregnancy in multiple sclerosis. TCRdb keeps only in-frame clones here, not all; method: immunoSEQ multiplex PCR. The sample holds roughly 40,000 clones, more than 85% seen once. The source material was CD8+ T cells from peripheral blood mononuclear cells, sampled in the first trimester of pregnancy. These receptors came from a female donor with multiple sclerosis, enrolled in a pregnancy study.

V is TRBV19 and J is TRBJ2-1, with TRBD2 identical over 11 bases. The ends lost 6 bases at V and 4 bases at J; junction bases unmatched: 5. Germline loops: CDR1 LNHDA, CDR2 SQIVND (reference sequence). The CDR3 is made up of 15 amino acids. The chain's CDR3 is CASSLAGGGYNEQFF. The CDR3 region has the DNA TGTGCCAGTAGCTTAGCGGGGGGGGGATACAATGAGCAGTTCTTC.

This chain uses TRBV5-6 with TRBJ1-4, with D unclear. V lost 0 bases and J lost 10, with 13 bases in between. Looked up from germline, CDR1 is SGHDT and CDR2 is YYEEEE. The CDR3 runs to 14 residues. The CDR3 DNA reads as TGTGCCAGCAGCTTGGGCAGCGGGAGTGGAAAACTGTTTTTT. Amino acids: CASSLGSGSGKLFF.

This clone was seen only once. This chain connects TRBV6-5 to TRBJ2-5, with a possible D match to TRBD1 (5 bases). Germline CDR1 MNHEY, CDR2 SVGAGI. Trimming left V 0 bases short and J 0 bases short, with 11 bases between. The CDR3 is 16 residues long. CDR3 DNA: TGTGCCAGCAGTTACTCTGGCCAGGGTAACCAAGAGACCCAGTACTTC. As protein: CASSYSGQGNQETQYF.

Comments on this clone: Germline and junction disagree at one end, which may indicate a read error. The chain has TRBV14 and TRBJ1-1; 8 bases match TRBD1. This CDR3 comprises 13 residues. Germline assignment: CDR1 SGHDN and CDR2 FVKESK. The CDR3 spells CASNQLPGGTAFF. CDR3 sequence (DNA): TGTGCCAGCAACCAACTTCCAGGGGGCACAGCTTTCTTT.

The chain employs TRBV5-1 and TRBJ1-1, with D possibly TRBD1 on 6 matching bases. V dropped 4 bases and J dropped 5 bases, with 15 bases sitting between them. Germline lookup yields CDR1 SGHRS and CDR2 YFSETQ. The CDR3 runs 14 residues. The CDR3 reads CASSRHEGETEAFF. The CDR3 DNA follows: TGCGCCAGCAGCCGGCATGAGGGGGAGACTGAAGCTTTCTTT.

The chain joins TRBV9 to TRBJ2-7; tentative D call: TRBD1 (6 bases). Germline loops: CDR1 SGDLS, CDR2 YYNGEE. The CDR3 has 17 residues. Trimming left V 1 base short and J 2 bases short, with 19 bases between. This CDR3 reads CASSVFPLRDNTYEQYF. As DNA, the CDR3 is TGTGCCAGCAGCGTATTTCCCCTCCGGGACAACACCTACGAGCAGTACTTC. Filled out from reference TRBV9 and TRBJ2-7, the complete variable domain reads DSGVTQTPKHLITATGQRVTLRCSPRSGDLSVYWYQQSLDQGLQFLIQYYNGEERAKGNILERFSAQQFPDLHSELNLSSLELGDSALYFCASSVFPLRDNTYEQYFGPGTRLTVT.

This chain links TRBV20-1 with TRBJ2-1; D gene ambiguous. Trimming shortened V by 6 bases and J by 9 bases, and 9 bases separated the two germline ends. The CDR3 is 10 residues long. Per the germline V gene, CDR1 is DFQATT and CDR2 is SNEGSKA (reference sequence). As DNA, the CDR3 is TGCAGTGCCTGGGCGCGTGAGCAGTTCTTC. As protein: CSAWAREQFF.

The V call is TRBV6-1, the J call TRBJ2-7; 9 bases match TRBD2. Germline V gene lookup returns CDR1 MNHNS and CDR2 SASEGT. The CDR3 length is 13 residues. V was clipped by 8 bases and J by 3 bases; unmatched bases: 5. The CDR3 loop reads CASGLAGIYEQYF. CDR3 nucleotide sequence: TGTGCCAGCGGTCTAGCGGGGATCTACGAGCAGTACTTC.

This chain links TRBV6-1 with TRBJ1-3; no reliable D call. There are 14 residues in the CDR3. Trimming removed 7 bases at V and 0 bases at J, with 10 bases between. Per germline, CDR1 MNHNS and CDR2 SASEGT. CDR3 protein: CASIPPNSGNTIYF. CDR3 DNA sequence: TGTGCCAGCATCCCCCCCAACTCTGGAAACACCATATATTTT.

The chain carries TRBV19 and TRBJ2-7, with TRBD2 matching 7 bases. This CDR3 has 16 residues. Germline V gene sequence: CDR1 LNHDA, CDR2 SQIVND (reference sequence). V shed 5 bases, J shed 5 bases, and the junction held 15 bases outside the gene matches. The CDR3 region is CASSPWEGQGSDEQYF. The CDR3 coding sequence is TGTGCCAGTAGTCCCTGGGAGGGGCAGGGCAGCGACGAGCAGTACTTC.

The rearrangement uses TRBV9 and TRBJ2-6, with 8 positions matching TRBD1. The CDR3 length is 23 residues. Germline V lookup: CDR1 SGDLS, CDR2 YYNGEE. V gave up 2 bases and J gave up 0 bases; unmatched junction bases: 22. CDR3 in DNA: TGTGCCAGCAGCGTCCCCCTAAGACAGGGGCCCCCGGCTACCCACTCTGGGGCCAACGTCCTGACTTTC. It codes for CASSVPLRQGPPATHSGANVLTF.

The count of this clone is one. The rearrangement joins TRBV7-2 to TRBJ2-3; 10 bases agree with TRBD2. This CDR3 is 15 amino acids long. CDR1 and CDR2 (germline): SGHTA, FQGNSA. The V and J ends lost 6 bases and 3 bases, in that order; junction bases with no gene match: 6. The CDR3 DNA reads TGTGCCAGCAGGTTCGCTAGCGGGGGTACAGATACGCAGTATTTT. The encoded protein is CASRFASGGTDTQYF.

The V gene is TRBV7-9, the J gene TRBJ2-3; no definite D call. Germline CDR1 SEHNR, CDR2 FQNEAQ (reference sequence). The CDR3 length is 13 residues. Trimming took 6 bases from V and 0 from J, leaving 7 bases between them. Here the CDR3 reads CASRAPSTDTQYF. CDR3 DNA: TGTGCCAGCAGGGCCCCTAGCACAGATACGCAGTATTTT.

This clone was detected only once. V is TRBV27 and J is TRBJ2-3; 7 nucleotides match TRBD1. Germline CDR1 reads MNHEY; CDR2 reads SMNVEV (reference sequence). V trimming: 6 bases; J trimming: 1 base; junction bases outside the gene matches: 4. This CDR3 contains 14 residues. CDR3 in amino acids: CASSWTGGTDTQYF. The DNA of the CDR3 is TGTGCCAGCAGCTGGACAGGAGGCACAGATACGCAGTATTTT.

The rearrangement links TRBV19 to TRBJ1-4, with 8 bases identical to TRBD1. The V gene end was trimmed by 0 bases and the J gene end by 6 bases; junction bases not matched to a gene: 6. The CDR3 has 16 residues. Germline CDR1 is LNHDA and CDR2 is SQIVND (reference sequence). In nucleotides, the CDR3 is TGTGCCAGTAGTATAGATCGGCAGGGGGCTTATGAAAAACTGTTTTTT. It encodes CASSIDRQGAYEKLFF.

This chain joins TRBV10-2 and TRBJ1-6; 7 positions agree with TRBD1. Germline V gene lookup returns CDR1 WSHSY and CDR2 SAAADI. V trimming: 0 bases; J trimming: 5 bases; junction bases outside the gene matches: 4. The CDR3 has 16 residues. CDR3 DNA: TGCGCCAGCAGTGAGTCGAGAGACAGGGATAATTCACCCCTCCACTTT. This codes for CASSESRDRDNSPLHF.

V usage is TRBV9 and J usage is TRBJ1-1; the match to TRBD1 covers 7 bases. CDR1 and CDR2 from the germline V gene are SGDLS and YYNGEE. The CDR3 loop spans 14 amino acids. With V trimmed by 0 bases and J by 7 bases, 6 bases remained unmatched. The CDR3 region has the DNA TGTGCCAGCAGCGTAGTTTCAGGGGGAGTTGAAGCTTTCTTT. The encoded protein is CASSVVSGGVEAFF.

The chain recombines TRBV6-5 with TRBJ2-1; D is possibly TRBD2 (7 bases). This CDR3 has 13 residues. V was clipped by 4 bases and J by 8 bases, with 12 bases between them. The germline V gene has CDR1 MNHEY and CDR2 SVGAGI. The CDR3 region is CASSFAGADEQFF. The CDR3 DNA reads TGTGCCAGCAGTTTCGCGGGGGCCGATGAGCAGTTCTTC.

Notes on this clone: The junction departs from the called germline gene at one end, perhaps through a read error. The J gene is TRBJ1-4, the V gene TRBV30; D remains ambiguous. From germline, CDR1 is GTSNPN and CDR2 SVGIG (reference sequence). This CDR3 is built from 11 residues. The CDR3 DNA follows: TGTGCCTGGAACCCTAACGAAAAACTGTTTTTT. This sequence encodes CAWNPNEKLFF.

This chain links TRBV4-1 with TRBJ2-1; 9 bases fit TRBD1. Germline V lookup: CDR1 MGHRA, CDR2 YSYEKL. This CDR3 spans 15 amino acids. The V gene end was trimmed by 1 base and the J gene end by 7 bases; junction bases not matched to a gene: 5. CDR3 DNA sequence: TGCGCCAGCAGCCAAGGGACAGGGGATTTGAATGAGCAGTTCTTC. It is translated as CASSQGTGDLNEQFF.

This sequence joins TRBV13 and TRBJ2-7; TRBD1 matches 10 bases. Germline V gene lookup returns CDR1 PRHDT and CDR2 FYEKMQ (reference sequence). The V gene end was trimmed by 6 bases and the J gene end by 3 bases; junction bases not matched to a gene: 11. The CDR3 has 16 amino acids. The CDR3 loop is CASSSTRTGGNYEQYF. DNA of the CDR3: TGTGCCAGCAGTAGTACGCGGACAGGGGGGAACTACGAGCAGTACTTC.

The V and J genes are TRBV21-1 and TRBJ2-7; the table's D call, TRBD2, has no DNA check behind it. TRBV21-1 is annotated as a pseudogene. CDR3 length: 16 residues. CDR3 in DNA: TGTGCCAGCAGCTCAAGGACTAGCGGGGGTTTCTACGAGCAGTACTTC. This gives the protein CASSSRTSGGFYEQYF.

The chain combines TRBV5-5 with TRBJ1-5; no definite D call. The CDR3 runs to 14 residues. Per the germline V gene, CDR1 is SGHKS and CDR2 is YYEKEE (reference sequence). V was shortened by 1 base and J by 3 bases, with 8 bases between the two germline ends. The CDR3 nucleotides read TGTGCCAGCAGCTTGTGGGCAGACAATCAGCCCCAGCATTTT. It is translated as CASSLWADNQPQHF.

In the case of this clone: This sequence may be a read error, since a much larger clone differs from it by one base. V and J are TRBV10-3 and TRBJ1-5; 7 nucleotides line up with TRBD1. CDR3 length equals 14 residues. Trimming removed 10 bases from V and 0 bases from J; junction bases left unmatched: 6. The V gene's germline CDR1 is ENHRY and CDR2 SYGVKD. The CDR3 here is CATNTGDSNQPQHF. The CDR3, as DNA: TGTGCCACAAATACAGGGGATAGCAATCAGCCCCAGCATTTT.

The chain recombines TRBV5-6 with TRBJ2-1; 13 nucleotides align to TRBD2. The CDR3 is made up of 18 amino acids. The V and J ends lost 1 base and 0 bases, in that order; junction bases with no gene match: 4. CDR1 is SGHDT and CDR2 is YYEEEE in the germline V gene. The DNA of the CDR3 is TGTGCCAGCAGCTTGCAACTAGCGGGGGGGACCTCCTACAATGAGCAGTTCTTC. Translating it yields CASSLQLAGGTSYNEQFF. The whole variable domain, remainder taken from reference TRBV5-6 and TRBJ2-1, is DAGVTQSPTHLIKTRGQQVTLRCSPKSGHDTVSWYQQALGQGPQFIFQYYEEEERQRGNFPDRFSGHQFPNYSSELNVNALLLGDSALYLCASSLQLAGGTSYNEQFFGPGTRLTVL.

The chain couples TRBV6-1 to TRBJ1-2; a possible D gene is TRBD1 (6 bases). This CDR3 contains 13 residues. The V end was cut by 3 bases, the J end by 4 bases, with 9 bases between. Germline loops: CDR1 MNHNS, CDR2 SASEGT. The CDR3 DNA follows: TGTGCCAGCAGTGAGGGGGCAGGCTATGGCTACACCTTC. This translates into CASSEGAGYGYTF.